The 3 T cell receptor beta chains in this list originate from one sample, sequenced in a study of technical replicates of blood from several donors. The repertoire was sequenced with immunoSEQ multiplex PCR; TCRdb's copy has only in-frame clones and lacks some. The sample contains more than 75,000 clones, approximately 94% of which appear only once. Sequences were obtained from T cells isolated from PBMCs. These receptors came from a human donor in good health.

The chain couples TRBV5-1 to TRBJ1-4; TRBD1 agrees at 7 bases. With 3 bases clipped from V and 3 bases from J, the junction kept 11 bases outside the gene matches. The germline gives CDR1 SGHRS, CDR2 YFSETQ. The CDR3 totals 17 residues. The CDR3 loop is CASSSGQVLVANEKLFF. The CDR3 DNA is TGCGCCAGCAGCTCCGGACAGGTCCTCGTGGCTAATGAAAAACTGTTTTTT.

The rearrangement joins TRBV19 to TRBJ1-2; no definite D call. In germline, CDR1 is LNHDA, CDR2 SQIVND (reference sequence). CDR3 length equals 13 residues. Trimming pared 4 bases from V and 4 bases from J, leaving 10 bases between. CDR3 residues: CASSTEAAYGYTF. The CDR3 DNA is TGTGCCAGTAGTACAGAGGCGGCCTATGGCTACACCTTC.

V usage is TRBV6-5 and J usage is TRBJ2-7; D might be TRBD1 (6 bases). CDR3 length: 15 residues. CDR1 is MNHEY and CDR2 is SVGAGI in the germline V gene. V shed 2 bases and J shed 3 bases, with 14 bases lying between them. The CDR3 here is CASSYRRTANYEQYF. In DNA form, the CDR3 reads TGTGCCAGCAGTTACCGTAGGACAGCCAACTACGAGCAGTACTTC.